The T cell receptor (beta chain) under discussion was sequenced for a study of blood T cell repertoires in COVID-19. Study details: The origin of the acute and convalescent COVID-19 samples was the United States, Italy and Spain.

The CDR3 contains 13 residues. V gave up 5 bases and J gave up 6 bases, with 13 bases separating them. Germline V lookup: CDR1 SGHTA, CDR2 FQGTGA. Authors' methods: By means of reference gene primer amplification, nucleated cell counts were estimated. Assay used: immunoSEQ multiplex PCR; TCRdb lists only in-frame clones, some missing. The DNA was the basis for D and trimming; V, J and clone size are from that table. The table lists around 150,000 clones, more than 80% of them singletons. This rearrangement joins TRBV7-3 to TRBJ1-2; D remains ambiguous. This TCR derives from a man aged 70 or older with acute or convalescent COVID-19. The sequenced material came from peripheral blood. The CDR3 DNA follows: TGTGCCAGCAGCAGCGGGGTCGGCAATGGCTACACCTTC. It is translated as CASSSGVGNGYTF. Complete variable domain (other parts from reference TRBV7-3 and TRBJ1-2): GAGVSQTPSNKVTEKGKYVELRCDPISGHTALYWYRQSLGQGPEFLIYFQGTGAADDSGLPNDRFFAVRPEGSVSTLKIQRTERGDSAVYLCASSSGVGNGYTFGSGTRLTVV.